Listed below are T cell receptor beta chains from one sample, sequenced in a study of cytomegalovirus exposure and HLA in healthy donors. Repertoires were generated with immunoSEQ multiplex PCR, while TCRdb's copy carries only in-frame clones and drops some. This sample has some 67,000 clones, with roughly 80% found just once. Source material: PBMCs. The receptors derive from a woman aged 30 to 39 in good health and CMV-seronegative. CDR3s include the opening cysteine and the closing phenylalanine or tryptophan. The D gene is left open where the match is weak. The size field is filled for only some rows; it gives once, few, many or a size class.

CDR3 DNA,CDR3 protein,V gene,D gene,clone size,J gene
TGTGCCAGCAGATTGGACCCTGGGAGGTCAGATACGCAGTATTTT,CASRLDPGRSDTQYF,TRBV5-4,-,once,TRBJ2-3
TGTGCCAGCAGAGATGAGACAGGGTGGAACACTGAAGCTTTCTTT,CASRDETGWNTEAFF,TRBV2,TRBD1,-,TRBJ1-1
TGTGCCAGCAGCTCCCGTATGACTAGCGGGGGGAAGAATGAGCAGTTCTTC,CASSSRMTSGGKNEQFF,TRBV7-8,TRBD2,-,TRBJ2-1
TGTGCCAGCAGTACAGACAGGGGACCTCAGCCCCAGCATTTT,CASSTDRGPQPQHF,TRBV2,TRBD1,-,TRBJ1-5
TGTGCCAGCAGTGAAGGAGTAGGGGGCGCGGGGGATACGCAGTATTTT,CASSEGVGGAGDTQYF,TRBV6-1,-,-,TRBJ2-3
TGTGCCAGCAGCCTGACCCAGGGGGCCACCGGGGAGCTGTTTTTT,CASSLTQGATGELFF,TRBV7-9,TRBD1,few,TRBJ2-2
TGTGCCAGTATTAGCGGACCCCAAGAGACCCAGTACTTC,CASISGPQETQYF,TRBV28,-,-,TRBJ2-5
TGCAGCGTTGTTGGGACAAGGAATGAGCAGTTCTTC,CSVVGTRNEQFF,TRBV29-1,-,-,TRBJ2-1
TGTGCCAGCTCACTGGACATAAGGGGCACAGATACGCAGTATTTT,CASSLDIRGTDTQYF,TRBV18,-,-,TRBJ2-3
TGTGCCAGCCACCCCCAGACCGTGTACAGGGTGGAAGAGACCCAGTACTTC,CASHPQTVYRVEETQYF,TRBV7-9,-,-,TRBJ2-5
TGCGCCAGCAGTGTTGGCAGGGCTTCTGGAAACACCATATATTTT,CASSVGRASGNTIYF,TRBV10-2,-,-,TRBJ1-3
TGTGCCAGTACCATTGGTAGGAGTTTAAAACAGCCCCAGCATTTT,CASTIGRSLKQPQHF,TRBV19,-,-,TRBJ1-5
TGTGCCAGTAGTACCCCGGGACAGCTGTACGAGCAGTACTTC,CASSTPGQLYEQYF,TRBV19,TRBD1,-,TRBJ2-7
TGTGCCAGCAGGGAACCGGGACAGGGGGCTCAAGGCCTCTACAATGAGCAGTTCTTC,CASREPGQGAQGLYNEQFF,TRBV2,TRBD1,-,TRBJ2-1
TGTGCCAGCAGCCTCCAGGGGTATCAGCCCCAGCATTTT,CASSLQGYQPQHF,TRBV27,-,-,TRBJ1-5
TGTGCCAGCAAAGGACAGGGTGAAAAACTGTTTTTT,CASKGQGEKLFF,TRBV2,TRBD1,-,TRBJ1-4
TGTGCCACCAGCAGTAGCGGATTATATGGCTACACCTTC,CATSSSGLYGYTF,TRBV15,-,once,TRBJ1-2
TGCGCCAGCAGCCAGACCAAAGGGGGCAATCAGCCCCAGCATTTT,CASSQTKGGNQPQHF,TRBV4-3,-,-,TRBJ1-5
TGCGCCAGCAGTGATAGTTCCGGGACAGGGATCGACGAGCAGTACTTC,CASSDSSGTGIDEQYF,TRBV10-1,TRBD1,-,TRBJ2-7
TGTGCCAGCACCTCAACTCGACAGGCGAACACTGAAGCTTTCTTT,CASTSTRQANTEAFF,TRBV11-2,-,-,TRBJ1-1
TGTGCCAGCAGCTTGCTTGATGGGGAGGGGGACACTGAAGCTTTCTTT,CASSLLDGEGDTEAFF,TRBV5-6,-,few,TRBJ1-1
TGTGCCAGCAGCGTAGAGGGTAGCGCGACCTACAATGAGCAGTTCTTC,CASSVEGSATYNEQFF,TRBV9,-,-,TRBJ2-1
TGTGCCAGCAGCTTAGATCGCGGGCCCTCCCACGGGGAGCTGTTTTTT,CASSLDRGPSHGELFF,TRBV11-2,-,-,TRBJ2-2